A selection of T cell receptor beta chains follows, all from one sample in a study of CD8+ T cells in alopecia areata. Sequencing used immunoSEQ multiplex PCR; TCRdb keeps in-frame clones, though not all of them. The sample has over 200,000 clones, over 60% seen once. The specimen was CD4+ T cells sorted from blood, collected at week 4, from a patient treated with tofacitinib. The receptors were sampled from a human donor with alopecia areata. Both conserved end residues are part of each CDR3. The order of the fields is V gene, CDR3 length, J gene, clone size, D gene, CDR3 protein, CDR3 DNA. The D gene is left open where the match is weak. Part of the rows lack a size; the others show once, few, many or a class for expanded clones.

v_gene: TRBV7-8; len: 20; j_gene: TRBJ2-6; abundance: .; d_gene: TRBD2; CDR3aa: CASSPIIRLAGRSGANVLTF; CDR3nt: TGTGCCAGCAGCCCCATAATACGACTAGCGGGGCGCTCTGGGGCCAACGTCCTGACTTTC
v_gene: TRBV2; len: 15; j_gene: TRBJ2-5; abundance: .; d_gene: TRBD2; CDR3aa: CASSESSGRRETQYF; CDR3nt: TGTGCCAGCAGTGAATCTAGCGGGAGGCGAGAGACCCAGTACTTC
v_gene: TRBV6-6; len: 14; j_gene: TRBJ1-4; abundance: .; d_gene: TRBD1; CDR3aa: CASSHGQGGEKLFF; CDR3nt: TGTGCCAGCAGCCACGGACAGGGAGGGGAAAAACTGTTTTTT
v_gene: TRBV5-1; len: 14; j_gene: TRBJ2-7; abundance: few; d_gene: .; CDR3aa: CASSLHSSLHEQYF; CDR3nt: TGCGCCAGCAGCTTGCATAGTTCGCTCCACGAGCAGTACTTC
v_gene: TRBV4-1; len: 15; j_gene: TRBJ2-3; abundance: .; d_gene: TRBD2; CDR3aa: CASSQRLFGLAGGIF; CDR3nt: TGCGCCAGCAGCCAACGCCTCTTTGGACTAGCGGGGGGTATTTTT
v_gene: TRBV11-2; len: 17; j_gene: TRBJ2-5; abundance: .; d_gene: .; CDR3aa: CASSSLPDTRDRETQYF; CDR3nt: TGTGCCAGCAGCTCCCTCCCGGACACTAGGGATCGAGAGACCCAGTACTTC
v_gene: TRBV5-6; len: 14; j_gene: TRBJ2-3; abundance: .; d_gene: .; CDR3aa: CASSLTSFEDTQYF; CDR3nt: TGTGCCAGCAGCTTAACCTCGTTCGAAGATACGCAGTATTTT
v_gene: TRBV6-5; len: 14; j_gene: TRBJ2-7; abundance: .; d_gene: TRBD1; CDR3aa: CASRRQGRGYEQYF; CDR3nt: TGTGCCAGCAGGCGACAGGGAAGAGGCTACGAGCAGTACTTC
v_gene: TRBV6-5; len: 13; j_gene: TRBJ2-7; abundance: .; d_gene: TRBD1; CDR3aa: CATSNRGLYEQYF; CDR3nt: TGTGCCACCTCTAACAGGGGGTTATACGAGCAGTACTTC
v_gene: TRBV21-1; len: 16; j_gene: TRBJ2-7; abundance: .; d_gene: .; CDR3aa: CASSLRLAGTYYEQYF; CDR3nt: TGTGCCAGCAGCTTACGACTAGCGGGGACCTACTACGAGCAGTACTTC
v_gene: TRBV19; len: 14; j_gene: TRBJ1-5; abundance: .; d_gene: .; CDR3aa: CASNPMGGGQPQHF; CDR3nt: TGTGCCAGTAACCCCATGGGGGGCGGTCAGCCCCAGCATTTT
v_gene: TRBV4-1; len: 14; j_gene: TRBJ1-6; abundance: .; d_gene: .; CDR3aa: CASSPRQEDSPLHF; CDR3nt: TGCGCCAGCAGCCCCCGGCAGGAGGATTCACCCCTCCACTTT
v_gene: TRBV29-1; len: 13; j_gene: TRBJ2-7; abundance: .; d_gene: TRBD1; CDR3aa: CSVSGTGVYEQYF; CDR3nt: TGCAGCGTTTCCGGGACAGGGGTATACGAGCAGTACTTC
v_gene: TRBV4-1; len: 15; j_gene: TRBJ1-2; abundance: few; d_gene: .; CDR3aa: CASSLTGTKDLGYTF; CDR3nt: TGCGCCAGCAGCCTTACCGGGACGAAGGACCTAGGCTACACCTTC
v_gene: TRBV6-5; len: 13; j_gene: TRBJ1-6; abundance: few; d_gene: .; CDR3aa: CASTTYYNSPLHF; CDR3nt: TGTGCCAGCACGACCTACTATAATTCACCCCTCCACTTT
v_gene: TRBV30; len: 13; j_gene: TRBJ1-2; abundance: .; d_gene: .; CDR3aa: CAWSSATGNGYTF; CDR3nt: TGTGCCTGGAGCTCGGCTACGGGGAACGGCTACACCTTC
v_gene: TRBV7-2; len: 16; j_gene: TRBJ1-5; abundance: .; d_gene: TRBD1; CDR3aa: CASSLSSDRANQPQHF; CDR3nt: TGTGCCAGCAGCTTAAGTTCGGACAGGGCTAATCAGCCCCAGCATTTT
v_gene: TRBV30; len: 12; j_gene: TRBJ1-3; abundance: .; d_gene: .; CDR3aa: CAWSGSSDTIYF; CDR3nt: TGTGCCTGGAGTGGGTCCTCGGACACCATATATTTT
v_gene: TRBV30; len: 13; j_gene: TRBJ1-3; abundance: .; d_gene: TRBD1; CDR3aa: CAWNRGPGNTIYF; CDR3nt: TGTGCCTGGAACAGGGGACCTGGAAACACCATATATTTT
v_gene: TRBV28; len: 14; j_gene: TRBJ2-5; abundance: few; d_gene: .; CDR3aa: CASRTRKGTETQYF; CDR3nt: TGTGCCAGCAGGACGCGGAAGGGGACCGAGACCCAGTACTTC
v_gene: TRBV7-2; len: 11; j_gene: TRBJ2-1; abundance: .; d_gene: TRBD1; CDR3aa: CASSLTGQQFF; CDR3nt: TGTGCCAGCAGCCTGACAGGGCAGCAGTTCTTC
v_gene: TRBV6-1; len: 16; j_gene: TRBJ2-7; abundance: once; d_gene: TRBD2; CDR3aa: CASSKASGGAPYEQYF; CDR3nt: TGTGCCAGCAGTAAAGCCTCCGGGGGGGCCCCCTACGAGCAGTACTTC
v_gene: TRBV27; len: 12; j_gene: TRBJ2-1; abundance: few; d_gene: TRBD2; CDR3aa: CASSAIAGGQVF; CDR3nt: TGTGCCAGCAGTGCCATAGCGGGGGGGCAAGTCTTC
v_gene: TRBV25-1; len: 16; j_gene: TRBJ1-2; abundance: .; d_gene: .; CDR3aa: CASSDMGANPGYGYTF; CDR3nt: TGTGCCAGCAGTGACATGGGGGCGAACCCAGGCTATGGCTACACCTTC
v_gene: TRBV30; len: 12; j_gene: TRBJ1-3; abundance: few; d_gene: .; CDR3aa: CAWSILENTIYF; CDR3nt: TGTGCCTGGAGCATTCTCGAAAACACCATATATTTT
v_gene: TRBV19; len: 14; j_gene: TRBJ1-5; abundance: .; d_gene: TRBD1; CDR3aa: CASSSGQGDQPQHF; CDR3nt: TGTGCCAGTAGTTCCGGACAGGGCGATCAGCCCCAGCATTTT
v_gene: TRBV7-2; len: 14; j_gene: TRBJ1-5; abundance: .; d_gene: .; CDR3aa: CASSLPPRGRTQHF; CDR3nt: TGTGCCAGCAGCCTTCCTCCCAGGGGAAGGACCCAGCATTTT
v_gene: TRBV14; len: 13; j_gene: TRBJ2-5; abundance: .; d_gene: .; CDR3aa: CASSQEVGETQYF; CDR3nt: TGTGCCAGCAGCCAAGAGGTCGGAGAGACCCAGTACTTC
v_gene: TRBV6-5; len: 16; j_gene: TRBJ1-6; abundance: .; d_gene: TRBD1; CDR3aa: CASSYSMGQGNSPLHF; CDR3nt: TGTGCCAGCAGTTACTCGATGGGACAGGGTAATTCACCCCTCCACTTT
v_gene: TRBV6-5; len: 13; j_gene: TRBJ1-2; abundance: .; d_gene: .; CDR3aa: CASRPTGLYGYTF; CDR3nt: TGTGCCAGCAGACCGACGGGTCTCTATGGCTACACCTTC
v_gene: TRBV6-5; len: 14; j_gene: TRBJ2-2; abundance: .; d_gene: .; CDR3aa: CASSYVRPRGELFF; CDR3nt: TGTGCCAGCAGTTACGTTCGGCCGAGGGGGGAGCTGTTTTTT
v_gene: TRBV29-1; len: 12; j_gene: TRBJ2-3; abundance: .; d_gene: TRBD1; CDR3aa: CSVVSGGDTQYF; CDR3nt: TGCAGCGTTGTTTCAGGGGGAGATACGCAGTATTTT
v_gene: TRBV4-2; len: 14; j_gene: TRBJ1-1; abundance: few; d_gene: .; CDR3aa: CASSQERGGEKAFF; CDR3nt: TGTGCCAGCAGCCAAGAACGAGGGGGGGAGAAAGCTTTCTTT
v_gene: TRBV27; len: 15; j_gene: TRBJ1-2; abundance: few; d_gene: TRBD1; CDR3aa: CASSWARTGGSGYTF; CDR3nt: TGTGCCAGCAGTTGGGCTCGGACAGGGGGCTCTGGCTACACCTTC
v_gene: TRBV29-1; len: 13; j_gene: TRBJ1-2; abundance: few; d_gene: .; CDR3aa: CSVRQSAFYGYTF; CDR3nt: TGCAGCGTCCGACAGAGCGCGTTCTATGGCTACACCTTC
v_gene: TRBV4-3; len: 14; j_gene: TRBJ2-7; abundance: .; d_gene: .; CDR3aa: CASSQRVGDYEQYF; CDR3nt: TGCGCCAGCAGCCAAAGGGTCGGGGACTACGAGCAGTACTTC
v_gene: TRBV2; len: 11; j_gene: TRBJ2-1; abundance: .; d_gene: .; CDR3aa: CASSAYNEQFF; CDR3nt: TGTGCCAGCAGTGCTTACAATGAGCAGTTCTTC